These 2 T cell receptor beta chains share one sample of origin, sequenced in a study of blood T cell repertoires in COVID-19. Assay used: immunoSEQ multiplex PCR; TCRdb lists only in-frame clones, some missing. The sample shows about 270,000 clones, about 90% of them seen only once. The sample consisted of PBMCs or T cells enriched from blood (not recorded which). These receptors originate from a woman aged 25 to 45 with acute COVID-19.

The chain joins TRBV19 to TRBJ2-3, with 7 bases matching TRBD2. This CDR3 spans 14 amino acids. Germline V gene lookup returns CDR1 LNHDA and CDR2 SQIVND (reference sequence). V trimming: 3 bases; J trimming: 8 bases; junction bases outside the gene matches: 8. The CDR3 DNA follows: TGTGCCAGTAGTATGGACGGGAGGCTAGGTACGCAGTATTTT. It codes for CASSMDGRLGTQYF.

V gene TRBV5-6 combines with J gene TRBJ2-3; TRBD2 aligns across 14 bases. The V gene end was trimmed by 7 bases and the J gene end by 4 bases; junction bases not matched to a gene: 8. This CDR3 region has 16 residues. Germline V gene sequence: CDR1 SGHDT, CDR2 YYEEEE. The CDR3 here is CASRAGLAGVADTQYF. CDR3 coding DNA: TGTGCCAGCCGGGCGGGACTAGCGGGAGTAGCAGATACGCAGTATTTT. Looking up the rest from reference TRBV5-6 and TRBJ2-3 gives the full variable domain: DAGVTQSPTHLIKTRGQQVTLRCSPKSGHDTVSWYQQALGQGPQFIFQYYEEEERQRGNFPDRFSGHQFPNYSSELNVNALLLGDSALYLCASRAGLAGVADTQYFGPGTRLTVL.